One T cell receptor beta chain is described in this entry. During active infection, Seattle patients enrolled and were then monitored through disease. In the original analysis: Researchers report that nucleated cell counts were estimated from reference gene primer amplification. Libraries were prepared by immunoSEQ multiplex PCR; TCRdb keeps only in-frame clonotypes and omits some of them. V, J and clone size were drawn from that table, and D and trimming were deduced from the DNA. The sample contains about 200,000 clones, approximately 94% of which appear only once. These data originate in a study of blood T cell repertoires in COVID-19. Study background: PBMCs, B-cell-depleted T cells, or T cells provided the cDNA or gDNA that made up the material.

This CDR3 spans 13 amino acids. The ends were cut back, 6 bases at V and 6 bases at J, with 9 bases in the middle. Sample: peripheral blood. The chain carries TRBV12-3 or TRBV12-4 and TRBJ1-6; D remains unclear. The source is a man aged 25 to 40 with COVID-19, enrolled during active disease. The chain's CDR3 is CASSPGANSPLHF. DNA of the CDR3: TGTGCCAGCAGCCCGGGAGCTAATTCACCCCTCCACTTT.